This TCR delta chain was sequenced for a study of gamma-delta chains in newborns, infants, children. TCRdb applied CATT to the reads for clone calling. The sample lists around 1,600 delta-chain clones, 40% to 55% occurring once. With regard to this clone: A much larger clone lies a single base off, so this may be a read error.

The germline V and J ends were trimmed by 0 bases and 8 bases, with 18 bases remaining between them. The CDR3 is made up of 15 amino acids. Germline V gene lookup returns CDR1 GEAIGNYY and CDR2 EKD. The chain has TRDV2 and TRDJ1; D gene ambiguous. This clonotype originated in a child who had a fever. Sequencing was performed on blood. CDR3 in DNA: TGTGCCTGTGACACCGTTGGGAGACCTGAATTGAAACTCATCTTT. It codes for CACDTVGRPELKLIF.